The clone carrying this T cell receptor beta chain is a singleton in its sample. Reverse transcription used roughly 0.45 to 1 ug RNA and random hexamers. TCRdb independently ran MiXCR on the immunoSEQ multiplex PCR reads; one entry per CDR3 protein. This sample yields about 77,000 distinct CDR3 sequences, of which just over 90% are seen a single time; around 0.48% belongs to the top ten. The data were obtained in a study of CD8 T cells in Susac syndrome. Study-wide background: Blood was drawn from Susac syndrome patients while they were therapy-naive, on corticosteroids, or on intravenous immunoglobulin alone.

Germline values: CDR1 DFQATT, CDR2 SNEGSKA (reference sequence). Trimming removed 3 bases from V and 2 bases from J, with 4 bases in between. The CDR3 sequence is 11 residues long. Sequencing was performed on CD4+ T cells from PBMCs. This rearrangement joins TRBV20-1 to TRBJ1-1; D call uncertain. The source of this sequence is a human donor with Susac syndrome. Written as DNA, the CDR3 is TGCAGTGCTAGCCCCAACACTGAAGCTTTCTTT. Its translation: CSASPNTEAFF.